The clone carrying this T cell receptor beta chain was observed a few times. Its antigen remains unknown. Peripheral blood samples of 9 to 10 milliliters were drawn from each donor. Extractions gave at least 6 micrograms of total RNA per sample. This sample was taken from a study of blood T cells in healthy people across ages. It was with a sample-barcoded 5' primer and a J-beta primer mix that a second PCR of about 6 to 11 cycles was run. TCRdb re-called the 5' RACE reads through MiXCR, storing one row per CDR3 protein. The sample records 2 million or so distinct CDR3 sequences, about 49% being singletons. Germline CDR1 and CDR2: MNHEY and SVGEGT. Trimming removed 4 bases from V and 2 bases from J; junction bases left unmatched: 15. The CDR3 is made up of 19 amino acids. Study findings and constraints: Estimates drawn from one million T cells were deemed to understate diversity. Greater diversity and more naive CD4+ cells were seen in long-lived donors than in aged donors.

The sequencing sample was made of blood. This clonotype was obtained from a woman aged 40 to 50 in good health. The chain uses TRBV6-2 or TRBV6-3 and TRBJ2-1, with 9 bases aligning to TRBD2. Here the CDR3 reads CASSSPGAGGPRAYNEQFF. In DNA form, the CDR3 reads TGTGCCAGCAGTTCCCCAGGGGCGGGGGGGCCCAGGGCCTACAATGAGCAGTTCTTC.